The source of this T cell receptor beta chain is a study of shared clonotypes between healthy human individuals. Looking at the study overall: A couple of women and a few men aged 18 to 49 served as donors. Study-level results: The naive CD4 repertoires of a few donors were compared, and about 5% of clonotypes were shared. Naive subsets, compared against memory subsets, generally had larger estimated richness values.

Each sample came from a Caucasian adult donor living in Nashville, Tennessee. V was trimmed by 4 bases and J by 0 bases, leaving 7 bases between them. The CDR3 spans 14 residues. Per the germline V gene, CDR1 is SQVTM and CDR2 is ANQGSEA. Clones were read by immunoSEQ multiplex PCR, and TCRdb kept only the in-frame ones, dropping some. Among about 1 million clones listed, about 75% were seen once. Details on this clone: Its antigen remains unidentified.

This chain joins TRBV29-1 and TRBJ2-6; D ambiguous. The TCR sequence derives from a man aged 18 to 29 in good health. Material: memory CD4+ T cells sorted from blood. Subset meaning: CD45RA-negative fraction. The CDR3 nucleotides read TGCAGCGTTGGAATGGGCTCTGGGGCCAACGTCCTGACTTTC. Its protein is CSVGMGSGANVLTF.